This TCR beta chain comes out of a study of T cells in Graves' hyperthyroidism and ophthalmopathy. Germline V gene lookup returns CDR1 SGHAT and CDR2 FQNNGV. Trimming took off 1 base at V and 4 bases at J, with 29 bases between the two ends. The CDR3 contains 21 residues. This clonotype was counted ten times or more. TCR beta CDR3 region amplification was performed from RNA transcripts. Using the HTBI primer set, a first-round RT-PCR was run on the TCR CDR3. TCRdb passed the multiplex PCR reads through MiXCR, listing each CDR3 protein once. The data hold 350,000 or so distinct CDR3 sequences, with about 20% observed a single time.

This clonotype originated in a woman between 50 and 59 years old with Graves' hyperthyroidism. The chain joins TRBV11-2 to TRBJ2-1; possibly TRBD1 for D (7 bases). Material: blood. CDR3 loop: CASSLVGRSVAGGQKYNEQFF. The CDR3 DNA reads as TGTGCCAGCAGCTTAGTTGGGAGGTCAGTCGCCGGGGGACAGAAATACAATGAGCAGTTCTTC.